The present TCR beta chain was sequenced within a study of human T cells and chemical hapten exposure. Time point indicated: healthy volunteer bleed at 6 weeks. It was unfractionated whole blood from which total RNA was extracted. In TCRdb, the RACE reads were re-called with MiXCR into one record per CDR3 protein. Counted here are 44,000 or so distinct CDR3 sequences, 3.5% to 4% occurring once; the ten biggest clones make up 5.6%. Overall study findings and caveats: Once DPC sensitization occurred, TCRs above 1 in 1000 frequency showed no change.

This clonotype appeared many times. Its antigen is currently unknown. Sequencing used whole blood. The TCR was taken from a human donor in good health. Some clones in this sample may be carry-over from other donors' samples.

The CDR3 sequence: CASSTQGQFNEKLFF. DNA of the CDR3: TGTGCCAGCAGCACCCAGGGACAGTTTAATGAAAAACTGTTTTTT. The chain links TRBV7-9 to TRBJ1-4; 7 nucleotides match TRBD1. Trimming removed 5 bases from V and 4 bases from J; junction bases left unmatched: 7. Germline V gene data show CDR1 as SEHNR and CDR2 as FQNEAQ (reference sequence). The CDR3 sequence is 15 residues long.